The 20 T cell receptor beta chains given below trace back to one sample, sequenced in a study of Graves' ophthalmopathy and Graves' hyperthyroidism. TCR beta CDR3 regions were amplified from RNA transcripts. An initial RT-PCR round employing HTBI primers preceded a second-round multiplex PCR. MiXCR was run by TCRdb on the multiplex PCR reads, yielding one entry per CDR3 protein. The sample shows about 210,000 distinct CDR3 sequences, 25% to 35% of them seen only once. The sample taken for sequencing was peripheral blood. All receptors come from a middle-aged man with Graves' ophthalmopathy.

This clonotype was counted a single time. This chain connects TRBV7-9 to TRBJ1-2, with D perhaps matching TRBD1 (5 bases). Deletions cut 6 bases from V and 4 bases from J, with 15 bases between. The CDR3 spans 14 residues. Germline CDR1 is SEHNR and CDR2 is FQNEAQ (reference sequence). The CDR3 loop is CASSWRGRSYGYTF. The CDR3 coding sequence is TGTGCCAGCAGTTGGAGGGGACGGAGCTATGGCTACACCTTC.

This clonotype has ten or more counts. The chain links TRBV19 to TRBJ2-7; a possible D gene is TRBD1 (5 bases). CDR3 length: 15 amino acids. Per germline, CDR1 LNHDA and CDR2 SQIVND (reference sequence). V dropped 3 bases and J dropped 3 bases, with 15 bases sitting between them. DNA of the CDR3: TGTGCCAGTAGTATTTTTCTCACAGGCCTCTACGAGCAGTACTTC. Protein sequence: CASSIFLTGLYEQYF.

This chain links TRBV12-3 or TRBV12-4 with TRBJ1-1; 9 bases map to TRBD1. The V segment lost 5 bases and the J segment 3 bases; nucleotides outside the gene matches: 4. This CDR3 region has 14 residues. The DNA of the CDR3 is TGTGCCAGCAGTCCCACAGGGGGCCACACTGAAGCTTTCTTT. Translating it yields CASSPTGGHTEAFF.

The rearrangement uses TRBV6-5 and TRBJ2-7; 14 bases align to TRBD2. Per the germline V gene, CDR1 is MNHEY and CDR2 is SVGAGI. Trimming took 4 bases from V and 6 from J; bases not matched to a gene: 8. This CDR3 comprises 16 residues. Written as DNA, the CDR3 is TGTGCCAGCAGTTCCGTAGGGACTAGCGGGAGAAGCGAGCAGTACTTC. This gives the protein CASSSVGTSGRSEQYF.

This clonotype has only a few counts. The chain recombines TRBV6-1 with TRBJ2-7; possibly TRBD2 for D (6 bases). V was pared by 6 bases and J by 2 bases, with 14 bases between. The CDR3 has 14 amino acids. The V gene's germline CDR1 is MNHNS and CDR2 SASEGT. CDR3 region: CASRVPGDTYEQYF. The CDR3 nucleotides read TGTGCCAGCAGGGTACCGGGAGATACCTACGAGCAGTACTTC.

The chain couples TRBV15 to TRBJ1-5; D is unclear. The CDR3 sequence is 15 residues long. Germline assignment: CDR1 LNHNV and CDR2 YYDKDF (reference sequence). V lost 6 bases to trimming and J lost 6 bases, with 18 bases between them. This chain's CDR3 is CATSKVAMVGQPQHF. The CDR3 nucleotides are TGTGCCACCAGTAAAGTGGCTATGGTGGGTCAGCCCCAGCATTTT.

The sample holds many counts of this clonotype. DNA of the CDR3: TGTGCCAGCAGTGCCCCCTCAGGGGGCGCTTGGGATAATTCACCCCTCCACTTT. Its protein is CASSAPSGGAWDNSPLHF. J is TRBJ1-6 and V is TRBV27; TRBD1 aligns across 8 bases. The CDR3 has 18 amino acids. J gave up 5 bases and V 5 bases, and 14 bases lay outside the gene matches. Germline values: CDR1 MNHEY, CDR2 SMNVEV (reference sequence).

This clonotype was recorded at least ten times. The V and J genes are TRBV6-5 and TRBJ1-2; 10 bases are a match to TRBD1. The germline V gene has CDR1 MNHEY and CDR2 SVGAGI. The CDR3 length is 14 residues. Unmatched junction bases numbered 5, after V lost 2 bases and J lost 8 bases. In DNA, the CDR3 is TGTGCCAGCAGTTACAGACAGGGGGCAAGGGGCTACACCTTC. Translating gives CASSYRQGARGYTF.

In this sample, this clonotype turned up many times. This sequence joins TRBV20-1 and TRBJ2-5; TRBD2 matches 14 bases. The germline V gene encodes CDR1 DFQATT and CDR2 SNEGSKA (reference sequence). The CDR3 has 18 amino acids. V lost 5 bases to trimming and J lost 2 bases; unmatched junction nucleotides: 13. DNA for the CDR3: TGCAGTGCTGCTTTTCTCGGGACTAGCGGGAGTATACAAGAGACCCAGTACTTC. As protein: CSAAFLGTSGSIQETQYF.

The J gene is TRBJ1-2, the V gene TRBV5-1; the match to TRBD1 covers 7 bases. Germline V gene data show CDR1 as SGHRS and CDR2 as YFSETQ. Unmatched junction bases numbered 4, after V lost 0 bases and J lost 5 bases. This CDR3 comprises 14 residues. The CDR3 here is CASSLGTGRYGYTF. Written as DNA, the CDR3 is TGCGCCAGCAGCTTGGGGACAGGTCGGTATGGCTACACCTTC.

This clonotype was detected many times. The chain is built from TRBV6-1 and TRBJ2-5; possibly TRBD1 for D (6 bases). Germline lookup yields CDR1 MNHNS and CDR2 SASEGT. Trimming took 2 bases from V and 5 from J, leaving 15 bases between them. The CDR3 runs 15 residues. For the CDR3, the DNA is TGTGCCAGCAGTGAAAGCAGGGGAGTCTGGGAGACCCAGTACTTC. Protein sequence: CASSESRGVWETQYF.

At least ten counts were recorded for this clonotype. V gene TRBV28 combines with J gene TRBJ1-5, with D possibly being TRBD1 (5 bases). The CDR3 extends over 15 amino acids. Trimming stripped 7 bases from V and 2 bases from J, with 15 bases between. Germline V gene lookup returns CDR1 MDHEN and CDR2 SYDVKM. CDR3 sequence: CASTSKGWGNQPQHF. CDR3 nucleotides: TGTGCCAGCACCAGTAAGGGGTGGGGCAATCAGCCCCAGCATTTT.

This clonotype occurred many times. V and J are TRBV4-1 and TRBJ2-7; D possibly matches TRBD1 or TRBD2 (5 bases each). V lost 3 bases and J 6 bases, leaving 12 bases between the germline ends. The CDR3 runs to 13 residues. The germline CDR1 and CDR2 sequences are MGHRA and YSYEKL. The CDR3 DNA follows: TGCGCCAGCAGCCATCGGGGACGTGTCGAGCAGTACTTC. It translates to CASSHRGRVEQYF.

V and J are TRBV12-3 or TRBV12-4 and TRBJ1-2; D remains unclear. V was clipped by 6 bases and J by 4 bases, with 15 bases between them. The CDR3 contains 14 residues. DNA for the CDR3: TGTGCCAGCAGGTCCGAGGGCACAACCTATGGCTACACCTTC. Its translation: CASRSEGTTYGYTF.

The sample holds a few counts of this clonotype. The chain uses TRBV24-1 and TRBJ2-2, with 10 positions matching TRBD1. This CDR3 has 16 amino acids. Germline V gene data show CDR1 as KGHDR and CDR2 as SFDVKD. With 0 bases clipped from V and 3 bases from J, the junction kept 0 bases outside the gene matches. This CDR3 reads CATSDLGQGDTGELFF. In DNA, the CDR3 is TGTGCCACCAGTGATTTGGGACAGGGGGACACCGGGGAGCTGTTTTTT.

This clonotype was detected many times. V is TRBV28 and J is TRBJ2-7; TRBD1 agrees at 8 bases. The germline V gene encodes CDR1 MDHEN and CDR2 SYDVKM. J lost 2 bases, V lost 6 bases, and 6 bases had no gene match. This CDR3 has 14 residues. This CDR3 reads CASSRTGNPYEQYF. The CDR3 nucleotides are TGTGCCAGCAGCCGGACAGGGAACCCCTACGAGCAGTACTTC.

The rearrangement links TRBV20-1 to TRBJ2-5; D is uncertain. Germline assignment: CDR1 DFQATT and CDR2 SNEGSKA (reference sequence). The CDR3 is made up of 14 amino acids. Trimming took 0 bases from V and 2 from J, leaving 10 bases between them. The CDR3 is CSARDYQPQETQYF. In nucleotides, the CDR3 is TGCAGTGCTAGAGATTACCAGCCTCAAGAGACCCAGTACTTC.

The gene calls are TRBV7-2 and TRBJ2-5; 8 positions agree with TRBD1. The CDR3 is made up of 16 amino acids. Trimming took 5 bases from V and 5 from J; bases not matched to a gene: 13. Germline CDR1 reads SGHTA; CDR2 reads FQGNSA. The CDR3 here is CASSPEAGGAGETQYF. CDR3 nucleotide sequence: TGTGCCAGCAGCCCCGAGGCAGGGGGCGCCGGTGAGACCCAGTACTTC.

This clonotype was observed many times. The chain uses TRBV6-5 and TRBJ1-1; D gene ambiguous. Germline CDR1 MNHEY, CDR2 SVGAGI. V lost 8 bases, J lost 1 base, and 11 bases lay in between. The CDR3 is made up of 13 amino acids. The CDR3 is CASSGVPNTEAFF. The CDR3 coding sequence is TGTGCCAGCTCCGGTGTTCCGAACACTGAAGCTTTCTTT.

The chain recombines TRBV6-1 with TRBJ1-2; tentative D call: TRBD1 (5 bases). V dropped 3 bases and J dropped 7 bases, with 12 bases sitting between them. This CDR3 is built from 13 residues. Germline assignment: CDR1 MNHNS and CDR2 SASEGT. The CDR3 region has the DNA TGTGCCAGCAGTGAGATTAGGGGTCTTGGCTACACCTTC. It is translated as CASSEIRGLGYTF.